These 27 T cell receptor beta chains originate from one sample sequenced in a study of T cell changes during pregnancy in multiple sclerosis. This table comes from immunoSEQ multiplex PCR, and its TCRdb copy is limited to in-frame clones, with some not included. The data hold some 56,000 clones, with 92% observed a single time. Source: peripheral blood, taken in the third trimester of pregnancy. All receptors come from a female donor in good health, enrolled as a control in a pregnancy study.

The chain links TRBV28 to TRBJ1-6, with TRBD1 matching over 7 bases. This CDR3 is 16 amino acids long. J gave up 7 bases and V 7 bases, and 13 bases lay outside the gene matches. Germline CDR1 MDHEN, CDR2 SYDVKM. This CDR3 reads CASILGGGAGNSPLHF. Here the CDR3 DNA reads TGTGCCAGCATCCTCGGAGGGGGCGCGGGGAATTCACCCCTCCACTTT.

This chain uses TRBV29-1 with TRBJ2-7, with 16 bases that match TRBD2. The CDR3 loop spans 15 amino acids. Germline lookup yields CDR1 SQVTM and CDR2 ANQGSEA. The ends lost 5 bases at V and 5 bases at J; junction bases unmatched: 6. CDR3 sequence (DNA): TGCAGCGTTTCCGGGACTAGCGGGAGGGCCGACGAGCAGTACTTC. It yields the protein CSVSGTSGRADEQYF.

Worth noting for this clone: One junction end disagrees with the germline gene, perhaps due to a read error. The gene calls are TRBV20-1 and TRBJ1-2; TRBD1 might be the D (6 bases). This CDR3 is built from 10 residues. Germline CDR1 is DFQATT and CDR2 is SNEGSKA (reference sequence). DNA for the CDR3: TGCAGTGCTAGACATGGGGGACACTCCTTC. This gives the protein CSARHGGHSF.

This chain links TRBV19 with TRBJ2-5; the D gene is possibly TRBD2 (7 bases). Trimming took 3 bases from V and 2 from J, leaving 16 bases between them. The CDR3 spans 16 residues. Germline values: CDR1 LNHDA, CDR2 SQIVND (reference sequence). The CDR3 region has the DNA TGTGCCAGTAGTATGGCGGGGGCGAGGTCTCAAGAGACCCAGTACTTC. Protein sequence: CASSMAGARSQETQYF.

V usage is TRBV18 and J usage is TRBJ1-5; D possibly corresponds to TRBD1 (5 bases). Per germline, CDR1 KGHSH and CDR2 LQKENI. The CDR3 spans 12 residues. Trimming took 8 bases from V and 7 from J, leaving 12 bases between them. Here the CDR3 reads CASQDKGQPQHF. For the CDR3, the DNA is TGTGCCAGCCAGGACAAGGGACAGCCCCAGCATTTT.

The chain combines TRBV30 with TRBJ1-3; possibly TRBD1 for D (6 bases). Germline V CDR1 and CDR2: GTSNPN, SVGIG (reference sequence). CDR3 size: 13 residues. The V end was cut by 3 bases, the J end by 4 bases, with 10 bases between. CDR3 in DNA: TGTGCCTGGAGCCAGGGGCGGGGAAACACCATATATTTT. Its translation: CAWSQGRGNTIYF.

The chain couples TRBV7-9 to TRBJ2-3; 7 positions agree with TRBD1. V trimming: 0 bases; J trimming: 6 bases; junction bases outside the gene matches: 6. The length of the CDR3 is 15 residues. Germline values: CDR1 SEHNR, CDR2 FQNEAQ (reference sequence). CDR3 coding DNA: TGTGCCAGCAGCTTAGCTGGGACAGCCAGGGATACGCAGTATTTT. Protein product: CASSLAGTARDTQYF.

The chain has TRBV18 and TRBJ1-2; tentative D call: TRBD1 (5 bases). Germline-derived CDR1 and CDR2 are KGHSH and LQKENI. Trimming cost V 10 bases and J 2 bases, with 20 bases left between them. The CDR3 covers 15 residues. CDR3 in amino acids: CATSKGLTTNYGYTF. The CDR3 DNA is TGTGCCACCTCTAAGGGACTTACTACCAACTATGGCTACACCTTC. Full variable domain (rest looked up from reference TRBV18 and TRBJ1-2): NAGVMQNPRHLVRRRGQEARLRCSPMKGHSHVYWYRQLPEEGLKFMVYLQKENIIDESGMPKERFSAEFPKEGPSILRIQQVVRGDSAAYFCATSKGLTTNYGYTFGSGTRLTVV.

To note about this clone: At one end, the junction sequence differs from germline, possibly due to a read error. The V and J genes are TRBV5-1 and TRBJ2-7, with TRBD1 matching 8 bases. The germline gives CDR1 SGHRS, CDR2 YFSETQ. The CDR3 is 15 amino acids. CDR3 DNA sequence: TGCGCCAGCAGCTGGACAGGACAGGGCTCCGACGAGCAGTACTTC. This gives the protein CASSWTGQGSDEQYF.

V and J are TRBV7-8 and TRBJ1-2, with D tentatively TRBD1 (6 bases). Germline V CDR1 and CDR2: SGHVS, FQNEAQ. This CDR3 is built from 15 residues. V lost 0 bases, J lost 7 bases, and 15 bases lay in between. CDR3 DNA sequence: TGTGCCAGCAGCTTAGCGCTGGCAGGGGATAGTGGCTACACCTTC. It encodes CASSLALAGDSGYTF.

The chain uses TRBV6-1 and TRBJ2-7, with TRBD1 matching 7 bases. The CDR3 is 15 residues long. CDR1 and CDR2 (germline): MNHNS, SASEGT. J lost 2 bases, V lost 0 bases, and 4 bases had no gene match. The CDR3 DNA follows: TGTGCCAGCAGTGAAGCGGCAGGGGGTCCCTACGAGCAGTACTTC. The encoded protein is CASSEAAGGPYEQYF.

This clone showed up just a few times. V and J are TRBV4-1 and TRBJ1-1; D is ambiguous. Germline-derived CDR1 and CDR2 are MGHRA and YSYEKL. The CDR3 totals 16 residues. V shed 1 base and J shed 1 base, with 13 bases lying between them. Here the CDR3 DNA reads TGCGCCAGCAGCCAAGGCCCTCGAGAGCCGAACACTGAAGCTTTCTTT. Residues: CASSQGPREPNTEAFF.

The chain couples TRBV11-3 to TRBJ2-7, with a possible D match to TRBD1 (5 bases). CDR1 is SGHNT, CDR2 YENEEA, per germline. V was cut by 1 base and J by 5 bases, with 12 bases left in between. CDR3 size: 14 residues. The CDR3 loop reads CASSLVAGIHEQYF. The CDR3 bases are TGTGCCAGCAGCTTAGTGGCAGGGATCCACGAGCAGTACTTC.

The chain uses TRBV14 and TRBJ2-1, with 11 positions matching TRBD2. In germline, CDR1 is SGHDN, CDR2 FVKESK. V lost 6 bases to trimming and J lost 7 bases; unmatched junction nucleotides: 2. The CDR3 length is 13 residues. In nucleotides, the CDR3 is TGTGCCAGCAGGGTAGCGGGAGGGAATGAGCAGTTCTTC. Translating gives CASRVAGGNEQFF.

The chain is built from TRBV18 and TRBJ1-2; TRBD1 aligns across 8 bases. CDR1 and CDR2 from the germline V gene are KGHSH and LQKENI. Trimming cost V 2 bases and J 4 bases; bases outside gene matches: 6. The CDR3 runs 15 residues. CDR3 residues: CASSPVQGEVYGYTF. CDR3 sequence (DNA): TGTGCCAGCTCACCAGTACAGGGGGAGGTCTATGGCTACACCTTC.

The chain uses TRBV9 and TRBJ2-1, with 14 bases identical to TRBD2. The CDR3 runs to 20 residues. With V trimmed by 4 bases and J by 2 bases, 14 bases remained unmatched. Per germline, CDR1 SGDLS and CDR2 YYNGEE. CDR3 loop: CASSTYSGTSGRATYNEQFF. The CDR3 DNA reads TGTGCCAGCAGCACCTACTCCGGGACTAGCGGGAGAGCTACCTACAATGAGCAGTTCTTC.

CDR3 loop: CASSQDGGAREQFF. The DNA for the CDR3 is TGCGCCAGCAGCCAAGATGGAGGGGCGCGAGAGCAGTTCTTC. V is TRBV4-1 and J is TRBJ2-1; TRBD2 might be the D (6 bases). Germline values: CDR1 MGHRA, CDR2 YSYEKL. V lost 0 bases and J lost 10, with 13 bases in between. This CDR3 region has 14 residues.

The chain couples TRBV30 to TRBJ2-2; D not certain. The germline V and J ends were trimmed by 3 bases and 4 bases, with 15 bases remaining between them. CDR1 GTSNPN and CDR2 SVGIG come from the germline V gene (reference sequence). The CDR3 runs to 15 residues. DNA of the CDR3: TGTGCCTGGAGAGGAGACGGTCGTGGCACCGGGGAGCTGTTTTTT. Amino acid sequence: CAWRGDGRGTGELFF. The complete variable domain, with remaining parts taken from reference TRBV30 and TRBJ2-2, reads SQTIHQWPATLVQPVGSPLSLECTVEGTSNPNLYWYRQAAGRGLQLLFYSVGIGQISSEVPQNLSASRPQDRQFILSSKKLLLSDSGFYLCAWRGDGRGTGELFFGEGSRLTVL.

The V gene is TRBV4-1, the J gene TRBJ2-1, with 10 bases fitting TRBD2. Germline assignment: CDR1 MGHRA and CDR2 YSYEKL. This CDR3 is built from 16 residues. The V gene end was trimmed by 4 bases and the J gene end by 4 bases; junction bases not matched to a gene: 7. The DNA of the CDR3 is TGCGCCAGCAGCCTAGGCCCTAGCGGGGGATACAATGAGCAGTTCTTC. Protein sequence: CASSLGPSGGYNEQFF.

This chain connects TRBV5-4 to TRBJ2-5; 10 positions agree with TRBD2. The V gene end was trimmed by 4 bases and the J gene end by 6 bases; junction bases not matched to a gene: 9. Germline-derived CDR1 and CDR2 are SGHNT and YYREEE (reference sequence). The CDR3 runs 15 residues. The CDR3 region is CASSTSGEFGKTQYF. Here the CDR3 DNA reads TGTGCCAGCAGCACTAGCGGGGAGTTTGGAAAGACCCAGTACTTC.

The chain links TRBV4-3 to TRBJ2-1; 9 bases map to TRBD2. Germline V gives CDR1 LGHNA, CDR2 YSLEER. The CDR3 contains 17 residues. Trimming removed 0 bases from V and 4 bases from J; junction bases left unmatched: 7. In DNA form, the CDR3 reads TGCGCCAGCAGCCAAGAGCAAAGCGGGGGGTTATACAATGAGCAGTTCTTC. Amino acid sequence: CASSQEQSGGLYNEQFF.

The rearrangement links TRBV4-3 to TRBJ1-2; D is ambiguous. The germline CDR1 and CDR2 sequences are LGHNA and YSLEER. Trimming stripped 0 bases from V and 4 bases from J, with 6 bases between. The CDR3 sequence is 13 residues long. The CDR3: CASSQDSFYGYTF. The CDR3, as DNA: TGCGCCAGCAGCCAAGACAGTTTCTATGGCTACACCTTC.

The gene calls are TRBV5-1 and TRBJ1-5, with 11 positions matching TRBD1. Per germline, CDR1 SGHRS and CDR2 YFSETQ. Trimming took 3 bases from V and 3 from J; bases not matched to a gene: 2. The CDR3 is 15 residues long. CDR3 sequence (DNA): TGCGCCAGCAGCTGGGGACAGGGGGACAATCAGCCCCAGCATTTT. Translation gives CASSWGQGDNQPQHF.

The chain joins TRBV6-1 to TRBJ2-7, with D possibly TRBD1 on 5 matching bases. The germline CDR1 and CDR2 sequences are MNHNS and SASEGT. The CDR3 runs to 14 residues. Trimming took off 6 bases at V and 3 bases at J, with 15 bases between the two ends. The CDR3 is CASRESGYFYEQYF. The CDR3 nucleotides read TGTGCCAGCAGAGAATCAGGGTACTTCTACGAGCAGTACTTC.

The rearrangement joins TRBV7-9 to TRBJ1-4; 9 bases map to TRBD1. This CDR3 contains 15 residues. Germline V gene sequence: CDR1 SEHNR, CDR2 FQNEAQ (reference sequence). The J segment lost 1 base and the V segment lost 3 bases, leaving 0 bases of the junction unmatched. The CDR3: CASSLTGGTNEKLFF. The CDR3 nucleotides read TGTGCCAGCAGCTTGACAGGGGGAACTAATGAAAAACTGTTTTTT.

The chain has TRBV5-4 and TRBJ1-4; 7 nucleotides match TRBD1. CDR3 length: 14 amino acids. The V gene's germline CDR1 is SGHNT and CDR2 YYREEE (reference sequence). The trim removed 1 base at V and 5 bases at J, leaving 2 bases unmatched. CDR3 nucleotide sequence: TGTGCCAGCAGCTTGACAGGGGTAAATGAAAAACTGTTTTTT. Amino acids: CASSLTGVNEKLFF. The full variable domain, its missing parts supplied by reference TRBV5-4 and TRBJ1-4, is ETGVTQSPTHLIKTRGQQVTLRCSSQSGHNTVSWYQQALGQGPQFIFQYYREEENGRGNFPPRFSGLQFPNYSSELNVNALELDDSALYLCASSLTGVNEKLFFGSGTQLSVL.

The V and J genes are TRBV10-3 and TRBJ1-1, with a tentative D call TRBD1 (5 bases). V gave up 3 bases and J gave up 1 base, with 9 bases separating them. Per germline, CDR1 ENHRY and CDR2 SYGVKD. The CDR3 loop spans 14 amino acids. CDR3 amino acids: CAISESQGNTEAFF. The DNA for the CDR3 is TGTGCCATCAGTGAAAGTCAGGGGAACACTGAAGCTTTCTTT.